These 4 T cell receptor beta chains originate from one sample sequenced in a study of cytomegalovirus exposure and HLA in healthy donors. This PCR relied on a set of 60 Vbeta primers and 13 Jbeta primers. Clones were sequenced by immunoSEQ multiplex PCR, and TCRdb holds only the in-frame ones, with some missing. Here the sample spans 100,000 or so clones, 70% to 80% being singletons. Source material: PBMCs. These receptors all come from a female donor in good health and CMV-seropositive.

V usage is TRBV5-6 and J usage is TRBJ2-1; the D gene is possibly TRBD1 (6 bases). The CDR3 has 17 amino acids. Looked up from germline, CDR1 is SGHDT and CDR2 is YYEEEE. V lost 4 bases to trimming and J lost 0 bases, with 17 bases between them. CDR3 sequence: CASSRRDKVSSYNEQFF. CDR3 coding DNA: TGTGCCAGCAGCCGCCGGGACAAAGTTAGCTCCTACAATGAGCAGTTCTTC.

This rearrangement joins TRBV7-2 to TRBJ2-7, with D maybe TRBD2 (5 bases). The germline V gene has CDR1 SGHTA and CDR2 FQGNSA. V was pared by 5 bases and J by 0 bases, with 8 bases between. The CDR3 totals 13 residues. The CDR3 nucleotides read TGTGCCAGCAGCAGCGGAAACTCCTACGAGCAGTACTTC. Its protein is CASSSGNSYEQYF. The full variable domain, in which reference TRBV7-2 and TRBJ2-7 provide the parts outside the CDR3, is GAGVSQSPSNKVTEKGKDVELRCDPISGHTALYWYRQSLGQGLEFLIYFQGNSAPDKSGLPSDRFSAERTGGSVSTLTIQRTQQEDSAVYLCASSSGNSYEQYFGPGTRLTVT.

This clone occurred a few times. The CDR3, as DNA: TGTGCCAGCAGCTTAAGCCGTTCGGGGAGCAATCAGCCCCAGCATTTT. This sequence encodes CASSLSRSGSNQPQHF. This rearrangement joins TRBV5-8 to TRBJ1-5; no firm D call. Trimming removed 2 bases from V and 1 base from J, with 13 bases in between. The CDR3 has 16 residues. Germline CDR1 and CDR2: SGHTS and YDEGEE.

The genes are TRBV11-3 and TRBJ2-5; 9 nucleotides line up with TRBD2. This CDR3 region has 15 residues. Germline CDR1 and CDR2: SGHNT and YENEEA. Trimming at V came to 3 bases and at J to 2 bases, leaving 4 bases not matched to a gene. The CDR3 DNA reads as TGTGCCAGCAGCTTTAGCGGGGGCCTACAAGAGACCCAGTACTTC. Translated, it gives CASSFSGGLQETQYF.